This T cell receptor beta chain was captured in a study of beta chain features in type 1 diabetes. The isolated RNA, all of it, was reverse transcribed, so expressed TCRB transcripts were what got sequenced. This table comes from immunoSEQ multiplex PCR, and its TCRdb copy is limited to in-frame clones, with some not included. Found here are about 350,000 clones, about 20% of them singletons; the top ten hold about 0.044%. The authors obtained over 95% purity in all sorted populations. CDR3 length: 14 amino acids. V was cut by 5 bases and J by 0 bases, with 10 bases left in between. Germline V gene sequence: CDR1 SGHTA, CDR2 FQGNSA.

Material: naive CD4+ T cells from blood. The source of this sequence is a woman younger than 30 in good health. This chain joins TRBV7-2 and TRBJ1-2, with D hard to call. The CDR3 DNA follows: TGTGCCAGCAGCCCACAGAGTTCTAACTATGGCTACACCTTC. The encoded protein is CASSPQSSNYGYTF.